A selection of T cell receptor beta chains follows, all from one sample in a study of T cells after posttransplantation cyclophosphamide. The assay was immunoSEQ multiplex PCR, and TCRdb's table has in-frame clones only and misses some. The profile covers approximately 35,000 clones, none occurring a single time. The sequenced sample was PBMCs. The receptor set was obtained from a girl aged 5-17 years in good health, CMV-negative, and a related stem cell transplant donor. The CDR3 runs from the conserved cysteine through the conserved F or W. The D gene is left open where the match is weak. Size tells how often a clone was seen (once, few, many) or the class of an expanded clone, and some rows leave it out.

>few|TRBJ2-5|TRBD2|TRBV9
CASSGTSGGETQYF
TGTGCCAGCAGCGGGACTAGCGGGGGGGAGACCCAGTACTTC
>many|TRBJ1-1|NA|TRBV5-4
CASSPGGVRNTEAFF
TGTGCCAGCAGCCCCGGGGGGGTCCGGAACACTGAAGCTTTCTTT
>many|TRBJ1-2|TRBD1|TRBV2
CASSAWTGSKRGYTF
TGTGCCAGCAGTGCCTGGACAGGGTCGAAACGTGGCTACACCTTC
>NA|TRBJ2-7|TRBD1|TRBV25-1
CASSDPGTGNGEQYF
TGTGCCAGCAGTGACCCCGGGACAGGGAACGGCGAGCAGTACTTC
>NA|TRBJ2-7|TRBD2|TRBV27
CASVRLAGGPSYEQYF
TGTGCCAGCGTGAGGCTAGCGGGAGGGCCCTCCTACGAGCAGTACTTC
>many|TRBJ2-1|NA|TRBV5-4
CASSLEGGALAYNEQFF
TGTGCCAGCAGCTTGGAAGGAGGAGCCCTCGCCTACAATGAGCAGTTCTTC
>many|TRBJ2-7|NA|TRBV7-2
CASSSGRVVYEQYF
TGTGCCAGCAGCTCGGGCAGGGTAGTCTACGAGCAGTACTTC
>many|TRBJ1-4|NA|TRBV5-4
CANPGALRQAPSTNEKLFF
TGTGCCAACCCAGGGGCCCTCCGACAGGCACCGTCAACTAATGAAAAACTGTTTTTT
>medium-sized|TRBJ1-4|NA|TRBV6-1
CASSKRVESEKLFF
TGTGCCAGCAGTAAACGGGTCGAGAGTGAAAAACTGTTTTTT
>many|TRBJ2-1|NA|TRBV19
CASNLAPSSYNEQFF
TGTGCCAGCAATCTAGCGCCGAGCTCCTACAATGAGCAGTTCTTC
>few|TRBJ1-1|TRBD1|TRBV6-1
CASSEKGASGAFF
TGTGCCAGCAGTGAAAAGGGGGCGTCGGGAGCTTTCTTT
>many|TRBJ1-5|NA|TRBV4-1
CASSQVVEGGKNQPQHF
TGCGCCAGCAGCCAAGTTGTTGAGGGGGGGAAGAATCAGCCCCAGCATTTT
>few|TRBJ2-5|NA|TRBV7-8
CASSPDRWGEETQYF
TGTGCCAGCAGCCCCGACCGGTGGGGAGAGGAGACCCAGTACTTC
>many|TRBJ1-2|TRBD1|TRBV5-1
CASSSAGTGVTNYGYTF
TGCGCCAGCAGCTCAGCCGGGACAGGGGTTACTAACTATGGCTACACCTTC
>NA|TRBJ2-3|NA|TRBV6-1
CASSDWTENTDTQYF
TGTGCCAGCAGTGACTGGACAGAAAACACAGATACGCAGTATTTT
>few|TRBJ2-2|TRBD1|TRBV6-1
CASTGTVLGELFF
TGTGCCAGCACCGGGACAGTTCTCGGGGAGCTGTTTTTT
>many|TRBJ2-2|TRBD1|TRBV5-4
CASSTRDRVDTGELFF
TGTGCCAGCAGCACACGGGACAGGGTGGACACCGGGGAGCTGTTTTTT
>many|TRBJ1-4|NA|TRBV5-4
CASSLEPNEKLFF
TGTGCCAGCAGCTTGGAGCCTAATGAAAAACTGTTTTTT
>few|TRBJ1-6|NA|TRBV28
CASSLVGPGNSPLHF
TGTGCCAGCAGTTTAGTGGGGCCGGGTAATTCACCCCTCCACTTT
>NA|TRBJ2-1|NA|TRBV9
CASSVLSGAINEQFF
TGTGCCAGCAGCGTATTATCAGGGGCGATCAATGAGCAGTTCTTC
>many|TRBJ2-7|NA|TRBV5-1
CASSPTGEGIYEQYF
TGCGCCAGCAGCCCGACAGGGGAGGGTATCTACGAGCAGTACTTC
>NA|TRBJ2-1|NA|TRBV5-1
CASRRGSSYNEQFF
TGCGCCAGCAGAAGGGGGAGCTCCTACAATGAGCAGTTCTTC
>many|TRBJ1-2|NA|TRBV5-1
CASRPGADPPPTYGYTF
TGCGCCAGCAGACCTGGGGCAGATCCCCCACCTACTTATGGCTACACCTTC
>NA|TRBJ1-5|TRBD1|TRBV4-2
CASSQDLSDRWNQPQHF
TGTGCCAGCAGCCAAGACCTCTCGGACAGGTGGAATCAGCCCCAGCATTTT
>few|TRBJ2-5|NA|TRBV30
CAWSATMGVQETQYF
TGTGCCTGGAGTGCGACGATGGGAGTCCAAGAGACCCAGTACTTC
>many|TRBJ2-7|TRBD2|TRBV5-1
CASSPLAGATLEQYF
TGCGCCAGCAGCCCCCTAGCGGGGGCGACATTGGAGCAGTACTTC
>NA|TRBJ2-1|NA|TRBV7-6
CASSARDYNEQFF
TGTGCCAGCAGCGCCCGGGACTACAATGAGCAGTTCTTC
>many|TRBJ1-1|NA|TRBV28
CASSASVQVLNTEAFF
TGTGCCAGCAGTGCCTCAGTACAGGTGTTGAACACTGAAGCTTTCTTT
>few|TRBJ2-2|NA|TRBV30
CAWSWLAMTGELFF
TGTGCCTGGAGTTGGCTAGCAATGACCGGGGAGCTGTTTTTT
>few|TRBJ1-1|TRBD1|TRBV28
CASSLMGQGNTEAFF
TGTGCCAGCAGTTTAATGGGACAGGGGAACACTGAAGCTTTCTTT